This T cell receptor beta chain emerged from a study of T cell repertoires in cytomegalovirus infection. At the level of the study: Public TCR beta signatures marked donors with CMV infection and the matching HLA.

The CDR3 contains 14 residues. The trim removed 4 bases at V and 10 bases at J, leaving 6 bases unmatched. Per germline, CDR1 SGHRS and CDR2 YFSETQ. MiXCR, applied by TCRdb to the reads, yields one record per CDR3 protein. The sample lists about a million distinct CDR3 sequences, around 29% seen once, with around an eighth in the top ten. Ten or more counts support this clonotype. Its antigen is unidentified. Study-wide results and caveats: In two of eight donors, the top clonotype was HLA-C-restricted CMV-specific.

The V and J genes are TRBV5-1 and TRBJ1-6; 9 bases are shared with TRBD1. The sequences come from cultured CD8+ T cells from PBMCs, collected from culture after CMV antigen stimulation. The receptor was isolated from a human donor in good health (CMV status not recorded). Some clones in this sample may be carry-over from other donors' samples. The CDR3 coding sequence is TGCGCCAGCAGCAGGGACAGGGTTAGGTCACCCCTCCACTTT. Translated, it gives CASSRDRVRSPLHF.